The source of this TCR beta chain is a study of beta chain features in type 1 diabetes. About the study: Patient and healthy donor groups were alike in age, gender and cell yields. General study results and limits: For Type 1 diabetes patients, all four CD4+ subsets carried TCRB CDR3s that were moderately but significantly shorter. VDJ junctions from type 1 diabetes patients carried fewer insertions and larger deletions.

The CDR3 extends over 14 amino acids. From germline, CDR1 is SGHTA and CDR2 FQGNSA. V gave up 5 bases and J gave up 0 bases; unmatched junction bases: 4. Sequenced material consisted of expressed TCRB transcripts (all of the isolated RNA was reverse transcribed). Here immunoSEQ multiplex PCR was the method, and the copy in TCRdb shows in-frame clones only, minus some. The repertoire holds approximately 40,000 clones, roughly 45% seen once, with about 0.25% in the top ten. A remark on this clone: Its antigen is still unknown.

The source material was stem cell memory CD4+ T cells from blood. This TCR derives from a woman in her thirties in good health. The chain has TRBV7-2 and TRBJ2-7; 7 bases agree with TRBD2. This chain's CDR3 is CASSQTSDSYEQYF. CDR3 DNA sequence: TGTGCCAGCAGCCAAACTAGCGACTCCTACGAGCAGTACTTC.